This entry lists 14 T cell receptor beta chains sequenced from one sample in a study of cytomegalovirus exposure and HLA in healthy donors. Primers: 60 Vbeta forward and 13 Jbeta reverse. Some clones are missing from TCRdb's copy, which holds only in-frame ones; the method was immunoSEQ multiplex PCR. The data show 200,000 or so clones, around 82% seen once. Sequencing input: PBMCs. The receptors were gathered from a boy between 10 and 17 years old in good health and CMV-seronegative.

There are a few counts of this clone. The CDR3 spells CASSIEPGGETQYF. CDR3 sequence (DNA): TGTGCCAGTAGTATAGAGCCGGGGGGGGAGACCCAGTACTTC. The J gene is TRBJ2-5, the V gene TRBV19, with 8 bases identical to TRBD2. Germline CDR1 LNHDA, CDR2 SQIVND (reference sequence). V shed 0 bases, J shed 5 bases, and the junction held 2 bases outside the gene matches. The CDR3 runs to 14 residues.

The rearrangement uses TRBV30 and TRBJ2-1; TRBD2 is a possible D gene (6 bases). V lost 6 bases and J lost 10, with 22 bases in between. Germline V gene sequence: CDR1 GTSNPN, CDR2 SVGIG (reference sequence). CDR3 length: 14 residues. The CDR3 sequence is CACSLGGRRGEQFF. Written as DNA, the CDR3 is TGTGCCTGCTCCCTGGGGGGTCGACGCGGGGAGCAGTTCTTC.

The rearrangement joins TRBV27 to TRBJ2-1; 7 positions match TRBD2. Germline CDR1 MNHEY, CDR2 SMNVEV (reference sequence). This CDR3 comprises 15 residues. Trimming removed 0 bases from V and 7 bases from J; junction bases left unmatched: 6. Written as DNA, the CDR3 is TGTGCCAGCAGTTTATCAGGATTCGGGAGGAATGAGCAGTTCTTC. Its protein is CASSLSGFGRNEQFF.

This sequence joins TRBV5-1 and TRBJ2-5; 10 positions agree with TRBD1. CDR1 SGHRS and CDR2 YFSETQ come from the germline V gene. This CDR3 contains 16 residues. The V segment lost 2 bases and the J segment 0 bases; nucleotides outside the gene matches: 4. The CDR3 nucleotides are TGCGCCAGCAGCTTTCCCGGGACAGGGGACCAAGAGACCCAGTACTTC. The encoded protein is CASSFPGTGDQETQYF.

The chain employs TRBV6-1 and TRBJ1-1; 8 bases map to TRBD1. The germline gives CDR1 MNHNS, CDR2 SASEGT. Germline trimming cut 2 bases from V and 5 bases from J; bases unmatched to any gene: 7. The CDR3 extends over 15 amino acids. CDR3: CASSELGQGGTEAFF. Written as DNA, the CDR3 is TGTGCCAGCAGTGAACTCGGACAGGGAGGGACTGAAGCTTTCTTT.

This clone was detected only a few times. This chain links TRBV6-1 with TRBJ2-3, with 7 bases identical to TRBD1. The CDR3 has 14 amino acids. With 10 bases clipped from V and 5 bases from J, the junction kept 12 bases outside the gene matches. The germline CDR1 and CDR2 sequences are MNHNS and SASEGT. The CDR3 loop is CATSAGRGLDTQYF. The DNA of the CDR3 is TGTGCCACCTCGGCGGGCAGGGGGTTAGATACGCAGTATTTT.

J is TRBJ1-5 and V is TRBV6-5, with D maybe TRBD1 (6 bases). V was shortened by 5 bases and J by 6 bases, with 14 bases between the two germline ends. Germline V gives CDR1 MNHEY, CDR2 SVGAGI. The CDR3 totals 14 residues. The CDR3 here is CASSTTGLGQPQHF. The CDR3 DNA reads TGTGCCAGCAGTACAACAGGGTTGGGTCAGCCCCAGCATTTT.

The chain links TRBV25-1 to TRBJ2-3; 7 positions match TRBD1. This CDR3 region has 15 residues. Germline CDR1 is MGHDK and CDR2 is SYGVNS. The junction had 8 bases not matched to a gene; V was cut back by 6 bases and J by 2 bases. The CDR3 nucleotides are TGTGCCAGCAGCCGCCGGGACAGAATCACAGATACGCAGTATTTT. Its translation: CASSRRDRITDTQYF.

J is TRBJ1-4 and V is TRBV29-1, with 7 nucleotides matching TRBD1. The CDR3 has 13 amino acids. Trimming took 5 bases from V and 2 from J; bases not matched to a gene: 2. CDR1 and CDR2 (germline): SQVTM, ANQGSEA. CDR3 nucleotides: TGCAGCGTTTTGGGACAGACTAATGAAAAACTGTTTTTT. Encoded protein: CSVLGQTNEKLFF.

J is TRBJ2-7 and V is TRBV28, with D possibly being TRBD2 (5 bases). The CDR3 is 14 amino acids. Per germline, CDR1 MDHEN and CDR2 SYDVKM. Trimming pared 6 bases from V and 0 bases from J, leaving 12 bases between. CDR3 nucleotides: TGTGCCAGCAGCGGAATCCGGGACTCCTACGAGCAGTACTTC. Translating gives CASSGIRDSYEQYF.

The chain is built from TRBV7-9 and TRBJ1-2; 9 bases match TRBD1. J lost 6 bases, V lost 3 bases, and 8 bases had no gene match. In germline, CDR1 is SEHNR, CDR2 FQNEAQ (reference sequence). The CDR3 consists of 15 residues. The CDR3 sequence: CASSLSMGTGNGYTF. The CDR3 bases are TGTGCCAGCAGCTTGAGCATGGGGACAGGGAATGGCTACACCTTC.

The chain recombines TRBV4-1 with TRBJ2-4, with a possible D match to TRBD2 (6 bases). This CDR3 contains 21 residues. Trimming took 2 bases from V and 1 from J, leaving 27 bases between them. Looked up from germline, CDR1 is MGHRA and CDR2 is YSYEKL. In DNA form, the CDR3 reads TGCGCCAGCAGCCAAAACGACGGGGGAAAAGGCCGGAGGGAGGCCAAAAACATTCAGTACTTC. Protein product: CASSQNDGGKGRREAKNIQYF.

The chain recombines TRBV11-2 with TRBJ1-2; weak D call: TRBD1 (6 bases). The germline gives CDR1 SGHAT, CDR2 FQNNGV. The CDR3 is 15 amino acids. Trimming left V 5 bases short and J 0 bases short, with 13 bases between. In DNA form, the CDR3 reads TGTGCCAGCAGCCCACACAGGGTTACTAACTATGGCTACACCTTC. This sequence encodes CASSPHRVTNYGYTF.

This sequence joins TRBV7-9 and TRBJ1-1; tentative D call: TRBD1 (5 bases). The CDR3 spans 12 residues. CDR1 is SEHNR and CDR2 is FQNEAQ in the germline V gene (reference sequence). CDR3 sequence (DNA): TGTTCCGGAGAGGGAGGGGACACTGAAGCTTTCTTT. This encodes CSGEGGDTEAFF. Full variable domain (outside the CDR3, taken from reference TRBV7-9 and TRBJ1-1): DTGVSQNPRHKITKRGQNVTFRCDPISEHNRLYWYRQTLGQGPEFLTYFQNEAQLEKSRLLSDRFSAERPKGSFSTLEIQRTEQGDSAMYLCSGEGGDTEAFFGQGTRLTVV.